This T cell receptor (beta chain) stems from a study of blood T cell repertoires in COVID-19. Generated by immunoSEQ multiplex PCR, the TCRdb table keeps only in-frame clones and is missing some. The repertoire consists of about 200,000 clones, with 76% occurring once and the leading ten covering about a sixth. Living in 20 to 30 US areas, the participants were between roughly 18 and 95 years of age. The sample comprised PBMCs or T cells enriched from blood (not recorded which). This TCR derives from a woman aged 45-60 years with acute COVID-19.

The CDR3 loop is CASSLGTAGELFF. CDR3 DNA: TGTGCCAGCAGTTTAGGGACAGCCGGGGAGCTGTTTTTT. The V call is TRBV12-3 or TRBV12-4, the J call TRBJ2-2; a weak D match, TRBD1 (6 bases). This CDR3 region has 13 residues. Deletions cut 1 base from V and 6 bases from J, with 6 bases between.